These T cell receptor beta chains were read from a single sample in a study of patients and donors after allogeneic stem cell transplantation. TCRdb itself ran the RT-PCR reads through MiXCR, one entry per CDR3 protein. The sample lists fewer than 500,000 distinct CDR3 sequences; roughly 17% were seen once. Material for sequencing was blood, either unsorted or a sorted T cell fraction (not recorded which). These receptors originate from a human donor who was either an allogeneic HSCT recipient or a stem cell or donor lymphocyte infusion donor (not recorded which). It is not recorded whose cells these are; they may come from a transplant donor. Each CDR3 is given with its conserved first and last residue. The order of the fields is J gene, V gene, D gene, clone size, CDR3 length, CDR3 DNA, CDR3 protein. The D gene is left open where the match is weak. Size is stated for part of the rows, as once, few or many counts, or as a class when the clone is expanded.

TRBJ1-2,TRBV10-3,-,-,10,TGTGCCCCCTCAGGAGGGGGCTACACCTTC,CAPSGGGYTF
TRBJ2-3,TRBV28,-,many,15,TGTGCCAGCAGCCGCGCGGGGCAACTCACAGATACGCAGTATTTT,CASSRAGQLTDTQYF
TRBJ2-1,TRBV29-1,TRBD2,few,14,TGCAGCGTGCCCCGGGCGGGGGGCTACAATGAGCAGTTCTTC,CSVPRAGGYNEQFF
TRBJ2-7,TRBV3-1,TRBD2,-,18,TGTGCCAGCAGCCAAGGGGAACTAGCGGGAGTCCGGGCCTACGAGCAGTACTTC,CASSQGELAGVRAYEQYF
TRBJ2-5,TRBV14,TRBD2,-,15,TGTGCCAGCAACCTAGCGGGGGGGCCGCTGGAGACCCAGTACTTC,CASNLAGGPLETQYF
TRBJ2-5,TRBV24-1,-,-,14,TGTGCCACATTACAGGAGATAGACCAAGAGACCCAGTACTTC,CATLQEIDQETQYF
TRBJ1-6,TRBV20-1,-,-,15,TGCAGTGCTAGCGAGGGAAGTTCCTATAATTCACCCCTCCACTTT,CSASEGSSYNSPLHF
TRBJ1-2,TRBV20-1,TRBD1,-,14,TGCAGTGCTAGACGGACAGGGGTTGACTATGGCTACACCTTC,CSARRTGVDYGYTF
TRBJ1-3,TRBV7-8,-,-,16,TGTGCCAGCAGCTTAAGGACGGACAGCTCTGGAAACACCATATATTTT,CASSLRTDSSGNTIYF
TRBJ2-1,TRBV20-1,-,-,13,TGCAGTGCTAGGCCTGACATCTACAATGAGCAGTTCTTC,CSARPDIYNEQFF
TRBJ2-7,TRBV5-1,-,many,15,TGCGCCAGCAGCTTGCCCGCGGGGTCCTCCTACGAGCAGTACTTC,CASSLPAGSSYEQYF
TRBJ2-3,TRBV7-2,TRBD2,-,16,TGTGCCAGCAGCTTAGTCTTCCTAGCGGGGCCGGGTACGCAGTATTTT,CASSLVFLAGPGTQYF
TRBJ2-3,TRBV4-1,-,few,15,TGCGCCAGCAGCGGCGCAGGGGGGAGTCTAGATACGCAGTATTTT,CASSGAGGSLDTQYF
TRBJ1-2,TRBV9,-,-,13,TGTGCCAGCAGCGTACGGGTTACGGACGGCTACACCTTC,CASSVRVTDGYTF
TRBJ1-4,TRBV4-3,-,few,15,TGCGCCAGCAGCCAAGGGACAACAACTAATGAAAAACTGTTTTTT,CASSQGTTTNEKLFF
TRBJ1-4,TRBV15,-,few,13,TGTGCCACCAGCCAGGGTGTCCGTGAAAAACTGTTTTTT,CATSQGVREKLFF